A selection of T cell receptor beta chains follows, all from one sample in a study of cytomegalovirus exposure and HLA in healthy donors. Measured with immunoSEQ multiplex PCR; TCRdb has only the in-frame clones, and not every one. The sample shows 150,000 to 200,000 clones, approximately 80% of them seen only once. The sample taken for sequencing was PBMCs. All receptors come from a woman under 30 in good health and CMV-seropositive. The CDR3 runs from the conserved cysteine through the conserved F or W. Fields, in order: V gene, J gene, clone size, D gene, CDR3 protein, CDR3 DNA. D genes are given only for firm matches. Rows give clone size only sometimes, using once, few, many, or a class for an expanded clone.

>TRBV7-3|TRBJ2-5|-|-
CASSLTAIQETQYF
TGTGCCAGCAGCTTAACGGCAATTCAAGAGACCCAGTACTTC
>TRBV6-5|TRBJ1-1|-|TRBD1
CASSGTGGDTEAFF
TGTGCCAGCAGCGGGACAGGGGGGGACACTGAAGCTTTCTTT
>TRBV7-2|TRBJ2-3|-|TRBD2
CASSLSPFGSGGLTDTQYF
TGTGCCAGCAGCTTATCCCCTTTTGGATCGGGGGGACTCACAGATACGCAGTATTTT
>TRBV6-1|TRBJ2-7|-|TRBD2
CASSEGLAGGTYEQYF
TGTGCCAGCAGTGAAGGACTAGCGGGGGGAACCTACGAGCAGTACTTC
>TRBV12-5|TRBJ2-1|-|TRBD1
CASGPGTVWGNEQFF
TGTGCTAGTGGGCCAGGGACAGTTTGGGGGAATGAGCAGTTCTTC
>TRBV7-2|TRBJ2-3|-|TRBD2
CASSLRGGGADTQYF
TGTGCCAGCAGCTTACGGGGCGGGGGGGCAGATACGCAGTATTTT
>TRBV18|TRBJ2-6|few|TRBD1
CASSEQGPSSGANVLTF
TGTGCCAGCTCAGAACAGGGGCCTAGCTCTGGGGCCAACGTCCTGACTTTC
>TRBV2|TRBJ1-2|-|-
CASAWRQVYGYTF
TGTGCCAGCGCCTGGAGGCAGGTTTATGGCTACACCTTC
>TRBV5-1|TRBJ1-1|-|TRBD1
CASSLRQGSGTEAFF
TGCGCCAGCAGCTTGCGACAGGGGTCGGGCACTGAAGCTTTCTTT
>TRBV25-1|TRBJ2-5|once|TRBD2
CASSEFSNAAGGETQYF
TGTGCCAGCAGTGAATTCAGTAACGCGGCGGGGGGGGAGACCCAGTACTTC
>TRBV27|TRBJ1-5|-|TRBD1
CASSQNNRGPDQPQHF
TGTGCCAGCAGTCAAAATAACAGGGGGCCGGATCAGCCCCAGCATTTT
>TRBV4-2|TRBJ2-2|once|TRBD2
CASSQGVALAGGDTGELFF
TGTGCCAGCAGCCAAGGAGTGGCACTAGCGGGGGGTGACACCGGGGAGCTGTTTTTT
>TRBV7-3|TRBJ2-1|-|TRBD2
CASSRGGRGEQFF
TGTGCCAGCAGCCGCGGGGGAAGGGGTGAGCAGTTCTTC
>TRBV4-1|TRBJ2-3|-|-
CASSQVGPSTDTQYF
TGCGCCAGCAGCCAGGTGGGGCCGAGCACAGATACGCAGTATTTT
>TRBV7-2|TRBJ1-3|-|-
CASSHFPGAAGNTIYF
TGTGCCAGCAGCCATTTTCCAGGGGCGGCTGGAAACACCATATATTTT
>TRBV7-9|TRBJ2-7|-|TRBD2
CASSPPGGARTQAYEQYF
TGTGCCAGCAGCCCCCCCGGGGGGGCCCGTACTCAAGCCTACGAGCAGTACTTC
>TRBV4-2|TRBJ2-5|-|TRBD2
CASSNRLAVETQYF
TGTGCCAGCAGCAACCGACTAGCGGTGGAGACCCAGTACTTC
>TRBV11-2|TRBJ1-1|-|-
CASSLPLGAEAFF
TGTGCCAGCAGCTTACCTCTCGGGGCTGAAGCTTTCTTT
>TRBV5-6|TRBJ1-1|-|-
CASSWDGTAGVRTEAFF
TGTGCCAGCAGCTGGGACGGGACCGCGGGGGTCAGGACTGAAGCTTTCTTT
>TRBV5-4|TRBJ2-4|-|TRBD2
CASSNRAGKNIQYF
TGTGCCAGCAGCAACAGAGCGGGGAAAAACATTCAGTACTTC
>TRBV11-3|TRBJ1-2|-|-
CASSLRGSDYGYTF
TGTGCCAGCAGCTTACGGGGTTCGGACTATGGCTACACCTTC
>TRBV4-2|TRBJ1-5|-|-
CASSQDEGGGPTPQHF
TGTGCCAGCAGCCAAGACGAAGGGGGGGGCCCTACGCCCCAGCATTTT
>TRBV9|TRBJ1-3|-|-
CASSPHGSSGNTIYF
TGTGCCAGCAGCCCCCACGGGTCCTCTGGAAACACCATATATTTT
>TRBV6-5|TRBJ1-5|-|-
CASSRPGYGQPQHF
TGTGCCAGCAGTAGACCAGGGTACGGTCAGCCCCAGCATTTT
>TRBV30|TRBJ1-5|-|-
CAWSDKTGHSSNQPQHF
TGTGCCTGGAGTGATAAAACAGGGCATAGTAGCAATCAGCCCCAGCATTTT
>TRBV5-4|TRBJ2-3|-|TRBD2
CAQTSGGTGTQYF
TGTGCCCAAACTAGCGGGGGCACCGGTACGCAGTATTTT
>TRBV5-4|TRBJ2-3|few|TRBD2
CASSLDSGRRDTQYF
TGTGCCAGCAGCTTGGATAGCGGGAGGCGAGATACGCAGTATTTT
>TRBV7-9|TRBJ1-2|-|-
CASKKEQDPSYGYTF
TGTGCCAGCAAGAAGGAACAGGACCCGTCCTATGGCTACACCTTC